Listed below are T cell receptor beta chains from one sample, sequenced in a study of blood T cell repertoires in COVID-19. Profiled with immunoSEQ multiplex PCR; TCRdb holds only in-frame clones, not every one. This repertoire shows around 140,000 clones, 88% found once; its top ten account for 10%. The sequencing sample was made of peripheral blood. The receptor source for this set is a man aged 45-65 years with acute or convalescent COVID-19. The CDR3 runs from the conserved cysteine through the conserved F or W. Fields, in order: J gene, D gene, V gene, CDR3 DNA, CDR3 protein. The D gene is left open where the match is weak.

TRBJ2-3	TRBD1	TRBV11-2	TGTGCCAGCAGCCGTTGGGACAGTAGCACAGATACGCAGTATTTT	CASSRWDSSTDTQYF
TRBJ2-3	-	TRBV10-1	TGCGCCAGCAGTGAGGGGCGTCGAGATACGCAGTATTTT	CASSEGRRDTQYF
TRBJ1-3	-	TRBV2	TGTGCCAGCACCCCCGAGGGACTTATCTCTGGAAACACCATATATTTT	CASTPEGLISGNTIYF
TRBJ1-2	-	TRBV3-1/TRBV3-2	TGTGCCAGCAGCCAAGGGCCCGAAGCTAACTATGGCTACACCTTC	CASSQGPEANYGYTF
TRBJ1-4	-	TRBV2	TGTGCCAGCAGTGCTTCGGGGTTACCGGGTGAAAAACTGTTTTTT	CASSASGLPGEKLFF
TRBJ2-7	TRBD2	TRBV28	TGTGCCAGCAGTCTCCAGACTAGCGTGCAGTACTTC	CASSLQTSVQYF
TRBJ1-2	TRBD1	TRBV5-1	TGCGCCAGCAGCTTCACAGGGGGGGCTAACTATGGCTACACCTTC	CASSFTGGANYGYTF
TRBJ1-2	-	TRBV10-2	TGCGCCAGCAGTGAGTCGGCAGGTTACTATGGCTACACCTTC	CASSESAGYYGYTF
TRBJ2-7	TRBD1	TRBV5-1	TGCGCCAGCAGCTTGGCCCCTGACAGGGCCTACGAGCAGTACTTC	CASSLAPDRAYEQYF
TRBJ1-2	TRBD1	TRBV7-9	TGTGCCAGCAGCGAGGGACAGGGGAACTATGGCTACACCTTC	CASSEGQGNYGYTF